Here is one T cell receptor beta chain with its context. Original analysis: Reference gene primer amplification in the assay estimated nucleated cell counts. The data were produced by immunoSEQ multiplex PCR, yet TCRdb's version contains in-frame clones alone and is incomplete. From that table come the V and J calls and clone size; the DNA was used to work out D and trimming. The repertoire holds roughly 300,000 clones, with about nine tenths as singletons. The CDR3 covers 12 residues. Germline lookup yields CDR1 MNHEY and CDR2 SVGAGI. V gave up 11 bases and J gave up 4 bases, with 13 bases separating them. These data belong to a study of blood T cell repertoires in COVID-19.

The sequencing input was peripheral blood. The chain employs TRBV6-5 and TRBJ2-3; D not certain. The source of this sequence is a woman aged 25 to 39 with COVID-19, enrolled during active disease. The DNA of the CDR3 is TGTGCCCTGTCACACAACGCAGATACGCAGTATTTT. Protein: CALSHNADTQYF.